This T cell receptor beta chain was captured by sequencing in a study of T cells in Graves' hyperthyroidism and ophthalmopathy. TCR beta CDR3 regions were amplified from RNA. With the HTBI primer set, the TCR CDR3 went through a first round of RT-PCR. TCRdb ran MiXCR on the multiplex PCR reads and lists one entry per CDR3 protein. The sample contains nearly 600,000 distinct CDR3 sequences, about 15% of which appear only once. V lost 8 bases, J lost 6 bases, and 10 bases lay in between. This CDR3 is 11 amino acids long. Germline V gives CDR1 SGHTA, CDR2 FQGNSA. The sequencing sample was made of blood. The rearrangement joins TRBV7-2 to TRBJ1-1; D gene unclear. The clonotype originates from a woman in her twenties or thirties with Graves' hyperthyroidism that later progressed to Graves' ophthalmopathy. This CDR3 is CASGSGAEAFF. The CDR3 DNA reads as TGTGCCAGCGGCTCCGGGGCTGAAGCTTTCTTT.